These T cell receptor beta chains were read from a single sample in a study of T cell clusters in autoimmune cytopenias. TCRdb reanalyzed the multiplex PCR reads and collapses them to one entry per CDR3 protein, without DNA. This sample's table has several thousand distinct CDR3 sequences. Material: peripheral blood. The receptors come from a human donor with an autoimmune cytopenia or autoimmune hepatitis (not recorded which). CDR3s include the opening cysteine and the closing phenylalanine or tryptophan. Rows may omit the clone size; those that give it use once, few, many or a size class.

TRBV11-3	TRBJ2-3	NA	CASSHDRGTDTQYF
TRBV20-1	TRBJ2-5	NA	CSARRTSGGTEETQYF
TRBV10-3	TRBJ2-1	medium-sized	CAISVRGNNEQFF
TRBV20-1	TRBJ2-7	NA	CSARDGSYEQYF
TRBV5-4	TRBJ1-1	NA	CASSLGGLEAFF
TRBV20-1	TRBJ1-6	NA	CSARDRGGGISPLHF
TRBV29-1	TRBJ1-1	hyperexpanded	CSAQGADTEAFF
TRBV6-1	TRBJ2-5	NA	CASMKRTVQETQYF
TRBV5-1	TRBJ2-2	NA	CASSPRGVTGELFF
TRBV11-2	TRBJ2-7	medium-sized	CASSPQDGVSEQYF
TRBV19	TRBJ1-5	medium-sized	CASWGSGTGGNQPQHF
TRBV7-2	TRBJ2-1	medium-sized	CASSALAGGAYNEQFF
TRBV7-2	TRBJ2-5	medium-sized	CASSPAGGETQYF
TRBV20-1	TRBJ1-2	medium-sized	CSVSQGQHGYTF
TRBV30	TRBJ1-3	medium-sized	CAWGPGTAGNTIYF
TRBV6-5	TRBJ2-5	medium-sized	CASSRLPSGRGETQYF
TRBV20-1	TRBJ2-1	NA	CSARDLSGGSSYNEQFF
TRBV27	TRBJ2-7	NA	CASAGGSGNYYEQYF
TRBV6-5	TRBJ1-6	medium-sized	CASSRTGEGLSPLHF
TRBV30	TRBJ1-1	medium-sized	CAWQDQGSTEAFF
TRBV6-1	TRBJ2-3	NA	CASSEFYGKASSDTQYF
TRBV11-2	TRBJ2-1	NA	CASSFGRGGYNEQFF
TRBV6-5	TRBJ1-1	medium-sized	CASTPGTMNTEAFF
TRBV6-6	TRBJ2-1	medium-sized	CASSYSMEDRGLGYNEQFF
TRBV20-1	TRBJ1-5	medium-sized	CSASPTGRENQPQHF
TRBV18	TRBJ2-5	NA	CASSPSMIETQYF
TRBV20-1	TRBJ1-5	NA	CSASKRGGQGYSNQPQHF
TRBV6-6	TRBJ1-1	NA	CASSSGTENTEAFF
TRBV7-9	TRBJ1-5	NA	CASSLEFGPESNQPQHF
TRBV14	TRBJ2-7	NA	CASSQAWREQYF